A selection of T cell receptor beta chains follows, all from one sample in a study of blood T cells in healthy people across ages. TCRdb redid the calling of the 5' RACE reads with MiXCR, one entry per CDR3 protein. The data contain some 930,000 distinct CDR3 sequences, just under 30% of them seen just once; the ten biggest clones take up about a tenth. These data were also reused for a study on T cells of mothers and their children.

Input material: blood. These receptors were taken from a woman aged 35 to 49 in good health. Both conserved end residues are part of each CDR3. D genes are given only for firm matches. The size field is filled for only some rows; it gives once, few, many or a size class.

j_call	clone_size	v_call	d_call	cdr3_nt	cdr3_aa
TRBJ2-1	NA	TRBV5-1	TRBD1	TGCGCCAGCAGCTTGGATTACTTACAGGGGAATGAGCAGTTCTTC	CASSLDYLQGNEQFF
TRBJ2-2	NA	TRBV5-1	TRBD1	TGCGCCAGCCGATTTCCCGAGACAGGGGACACCGGGGAGCTGTTTTTT	CASRFPETGDTGELFF
TRBJ1-1	few	TRBV4-3	NA	TGCGCCAGCAGCCCCCAAACCGAGACAGGTTTAGGAACTGAAGCTTTCTTT	CASSPQTETGLGTEAFF
TRBJ2-1	NA	TRBV28	NA	TGTGCCAGCAGATTTAACCCCGACTTCTACAATGAGCAGTTCTTC	CASRFNPDFYNEQFF
TRBJ2-1	many	TRBV5-1	TRBD2	TGCGCCAGCAGCTTGGGCCAGGGACTAGCGGGAAACAATGAGCAGTTCTTC	CASSLGQGLAGNNEQFF
TRBJ2-3	few	TRBV7-2	TRBD1	TGTGCCAGCACAACTTTTCTGGGACAGGGGACAGATACGCAGTATTTT	CASTTFLGQGTDTQYF
TRBJ2-5	few	TRBV2	TRBD1	TGTGCCAGATTTAGTACAGGGGGCCAGGAGCAGTACTTC	CARFSTGGQEQYF
TRBJ2-1	NA	TRBV20-1	NA	TGCAGTGCTGCCCTTCAACTAGGATTCGGCTACGAGCAGTTCTTC	CSAALQLGFGYEQFF
TRBJ2-7	few	TRBV5-1	TRBD1	TGCGCCAGCAGCGGAACCGGGACAGCCTACAATGAGCAGTACTTC	CASSGTGTAYNEQYF
TRBJ2-7	NA	TRBV4-3	TRBD2	TGCGCCAGCAGCCAAGAACTAGCGGGGCACTCCTACGAGCAGTACTTC	CASSQELAGHSYEQYF
TRBJ1-1	NA	TRBV29-1	NA	TGCAGCGTCGGTGGGGGGTCTAACACTGAAGCTTTCTTT	CSVGGGSNTEAFF
TRBJ1-1	NA	TRBV6-5	NA	TGTGCCAGCTGGCGGACGGGGGGGGCTGTTAACACTGAAGCTTTCTTT	CASWRTGGAVNTEAFF
TRBJ2-7	few	TRBV28	TRBD1	TGTGCCAGCAGTTCGGCAACAGGGGGGCGGAACGAGCAGTACTTC	CASSSATGGRNEQYF
TRBJ1-2	few	TRBV19	NA	TGTGCCAGTTTGGGAACAGCTAACTATGGCTACACCTTC	CASLGTANYGYTF
TRBJ2-7	NA	TRBV24-1	TRBD1	TGTGCCACCAGTGATCCCGGGACAGGGAGGTACGAGCAGTACTTC	CATSDPGTGRYEQYF
TRBJ2-3	few	TRBV5-1	TRBD1	TGCGCCAGCAGGAGGAGACAGGGGGCGAGAACAGATACGCAGTATTTT	CASRRRQGARTDTQYF
TRBJ1-4	many	TRBV4-1	NA	TGCGCCAGCAGCCAAATGGGCGGCGGAGGCAATGAAAAACTGTTTTTT	CASSQMGGGGNEKLFF
TRBJ1-2	many	TRBV4-2	NA	TGTGCCAGCAGCCAGGAGCAGATGAACTATGGCTACACCTTC	CASSQEQMNYGYTF
TRBJ2-3	many	TRBV29-1	NA	TGCAGCGTTGCAGAAATAAGCACAGATACGCAGTATTTT	CSVAEISTDTQYF
TRBJ1-1	few	TRBV18	NA	TGTGCCACCCTCAGCGAGTACCTGAACACTGAAGCTTTCTTT	CATLSEYLNTEAFF
TRBJ2-1	many	TRBV20-1	TRBD1	TGCAGTGCCGGAACCGGGACAGGGAACAATGAGCAGTTCTTC	CSAGTGTGNNEQFF
TRBJ2-3	NA	TRBV15	TRBD2	TGTGCCACCAGCAGAGAAGGGCGGGGGGCAACAGATACGCAGTATTTT	CATSREGRGATDTQYF
TRBJ1-5	few	TRBV12-3/TRBV12-4	NA	TGTGCCAGCAGTTTAGAGGGGGGACTAAGGTCCCAGCATTTT	CASSLEGGLRSQHF
TRBJ2-1	few	TRBV20-1	NA	TGCAGTGCTCCTACAGGGTGGGATGAGCAGTTCTTC	CSAPTGWDEQFF
TRBJ1-4	few	TRBV19	NA	TGTGCCAGTAGTGCCCGACGGACAACTAATGAAAAACTGTTTTTT	CASSARRTTNEKLFF
TRBJ2-5	NA	TRBV29-1	TRBD1	TGCAGCGCCCCCGGACAGGGGCGAGAGACCCAGTACTTC	CSAPGQGRETQYF
TRBJ2-1	NA	TRBV7-8	NA	TGTGCCAGCAGCTACAGGTTCGGCAATGAGCAGTTCTTC	CASSYRFGNEQFF
TRBJ2-1	many	TRBV20-1	NA	TGCAGTGCTAGAGTTACGGGCAAAAGGGGCAATGAGCAGTTCTTC	CSARVTGKRGNEQFF
TRBJ2-1	few	TRBV4-3	NA	TGCGCCAGCAGCCAAAGAGGGTACGGGACGGCCCTTCGGTACAATGAGCAGTTCTTC	CASSQRGYGTALRYNEQFF
TRBJ2-1	many	TRBV5-1	TRBD1	TGCGCCAGCAGCTTGGACAGGGGGTATACTAATGAGCAGTTCTTC	CASSLDRGYTNEQFF
TRBJ2-3	NA	TRBV4-1	TRBD1	TGCGCCAGCAGCCATTTAGGGGGCCTCATGGGTACGCAGTATTTT	CASSHLGGLMGTQYF
TRBJ2-1	many	TRBV10-3	NA	TGTGCCATCAGGGATCCGACACGTACTTCTTACAATGAGCAGTTCTTC	CAIRDPTRTSYNEQFF
TRBJ1-1	many	TRBV9	TRBD1	TGTGCCAGCAGCTTCGGACAGGGAAGGTCGAACACTGAAGCTTTCTTT	CASSFGQGRSNTEAFF
TRBJ1-2	many	TRBV2	TRBD1	TGTGCCAGCAGTCAAACCGGGACAGGGTCGTTGAACTATGGCTACACCTTC	CASSQTGTGSLNYGYTF
TRBJ2-2	few	TRBV7-3	TRBD1	TGTGCCAGCAGTCCGGCCCGGGACAGGGCGGCCGGGGAGCTGTTTTTT	CASSPARDRAAGELFF
TRBJ2-5	few	TRBV7-2	NA	TGTGCCAGCAGCCTAAGAGGCGGGATTCAAGAGACCCAGTACTTC	CASSLRGGIQETQYF
TRBJ2-7	NA	TRBV6-5	TRBD1	TGTGCCAGCAGTCGGATGACAGGGTACTTCGAGCAGTACTTC	CASSRMTGYFEQYF